This T cell receptor beta chain was captured in a study of blood T cell repertoires in COVID-19. Looking at the study overall: The United States, Italy and Spain supplied acute and convalescent COVID-19 samples. PBMCs, B-cell-depleted T cells, or T cells were the source of the cDNA or gDNA that made up the material.

Produced via immunoSEQ multiplex PCR; TCRdb's table is partial and in-frame only. In the table there are about 130,000 clones, 79% of which are singletons. The germline CDR1 and CDR2 sequences are SGHDT and YYEEEE. This CDR3 is 11 amino acids long. Of note for this clone: The junction differs from germline at one of its ends, possibly a read error.

The sequenced sample consisted of peripheral blood. This chain joins TRBV5-6 and TRBJ2-7, with D possibly being TRBD2 (6 bases). The TCR was taken from a middle-aged man with active or convalescent COVID-19. Here the CDR3 DNA reads TGTGCCAGCAGCCGTGGTCCTGCGGGGACCTTC. It codes for CASSRGPAGTF.